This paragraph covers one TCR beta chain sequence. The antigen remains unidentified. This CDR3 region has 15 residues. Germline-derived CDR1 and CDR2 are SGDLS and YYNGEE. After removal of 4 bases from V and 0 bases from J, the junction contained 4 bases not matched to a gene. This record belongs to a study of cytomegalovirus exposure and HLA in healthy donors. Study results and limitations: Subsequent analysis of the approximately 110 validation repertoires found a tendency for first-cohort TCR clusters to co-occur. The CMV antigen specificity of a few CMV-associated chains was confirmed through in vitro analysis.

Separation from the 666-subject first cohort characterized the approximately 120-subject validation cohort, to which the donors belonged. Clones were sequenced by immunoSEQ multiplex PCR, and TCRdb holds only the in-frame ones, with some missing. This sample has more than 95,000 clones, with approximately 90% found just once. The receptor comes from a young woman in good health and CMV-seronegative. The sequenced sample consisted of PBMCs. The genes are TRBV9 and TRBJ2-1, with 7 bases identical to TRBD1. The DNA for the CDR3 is TGTGCCAGCAGCCCACGGGACAGCTCCTACAATGAGCAGTTCTTC. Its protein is CASSPRDSSYNEQFF. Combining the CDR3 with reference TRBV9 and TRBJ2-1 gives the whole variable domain DSGVTQTPKHLITATGQRVTLRCSPRSGDLSVYWYQQSLDQGLQFLIQYYNGEERAKGNILERFSAQQFPDLHSELNLSSLELGDSALYFCASSPRDSSYNEQFFGPGTRLTVL.